The rows below give T cell receptor beta chains drawn from one sample of a study of blood T cells in healthy people across ages. TCRdb analysed the 5' RACE reads with MiXCR anew, one entry per CDR3 protein. The sample records 850,000 to 950,000 distinct CDR3 sequences, less than 35% being singletons. Sequenced material: blood. These receptor sequences come from a woman older than 75 in good health. Each CDR3 is given with its conserved first and last residue. A D gene is named only where the DNA matches it firmly. Clone size appears in some rows only: once, few, many, or a class for an expanded clone.

TGTGCCAGCTCGTCTACCGGGACAGGGGAGCTGGTGCAGTACTTC,CASSSTGTGELVQYF,few,TRBV18,TRBJ2-7,TRBD1
TGTGCCAGCAGTTTTGCGGGTCTTCAGCCCCAGCATTTT,CASSFAGLQPQHF,many,TRBV12-3/TRBV12-4,TRBJ1-5,-
TGTGCCAGCAGGATGCCAAGGTTACATCGGTGCGGTCAGCCCCAGCATTTT,CASRMPRLHRCGQPQHF,few,TRBV21-1,TRBJ1-5,-
TGTGCCAGCAGCAAATCCCAGTTGAACACTGAAGCTTTCTTT,CASSKSQLNTEAFF,-,TRBV7-2,TRBJ1-1,-
TGTGCCAGCAGTTACTCGTTGTTCTCTAGCACAGATACGCAGTATTTT,CASSYSLFSSTDTQYF,-,TRBV6-5,TRBJ2-3,-
TGTGCCAGCAGTGACGGGACAGGGATGTGCAATGAGCAGTTCTTC,CASSDGTGMCNEQFF,-,TRBV6-6,TRBJ2-1,TRBD1
TGTGCCAGCTCACCGGCAAGCGTGAACACTGAAGCTTTCTTT,CASSPASVNTEAFF,-,TRBV18,TRBJ1-1,-
TGCGCCAGCAGCCAAGACGTTCCTAGCACAGATACGCAGTATTTT,CASSQDVPSTDTQYF,many,TRBV4-1,TRBJ2-3,-
TGTGCCAGCAGTTTGAAGGGACAGAATCAGCCCCAGCATTTT,CASSLKGQNQPQHF,few,TRBV12-3/TRBV12-4,TRBJ1-5,TRBD1
TGTGCCTGCAGCCAAGATGGACTAGCGGGGGGGCTTGGAGATACGCAGTATTTT,CACSQDGLAGGLGDTQYF,-,TRBV3-1,TRBJ2-3,TRBD2
TGTGCCAGCAGTGAAGCGCCGCTCTATGGCTACACCTTC,CASSEAPLYGYTF,-,TRBV6-1,TRBJ1-2,-
TGTGCCTGGAGTGTGGGGCCGGATACGCAGTATTTT,CAWSVGPDTQYF,few,TRBV30,TRBJ2-3,-
TGCAGTGCTAGGGGACAGCGTCAAGAGACCCAGTACTTC,CSARGQRQETQYF,-,TRBV20-1,TRBJ2-5,TRBD1
TGTGCCAGCAGTTACTCGAAGCAGAGCAATCAGCCCCAGCATTTT,CASSYSKQSNQPQHF,few,TRBV6-2/TRBV6-3,TRBJ1-5,-
TGTGCCAGCAGACGGACAGGGAAGTACGGCTACACCTTC,CASRRTGKYGYTF,many,TRBV27,TRBJ1-2,TRBD1
TGTGCCAGCAGTTTAGCCTACCGGACAGTACAAGAGACCCAGTACTTC,CASSLAYRTVQETQYF,many,TRBV12-3/TRBV12-4,TRBJ2-5,-
TGCGCCAGCAGCCAAATAAACGAAGGGGCTGAAGCTTTCTTT,CASSQINEGAEAFF,-,TRBV4-1,TRBJ1-1,-
TGTGCCAGCGAGCAGGAGCCGAACACTGAAGCTTTCTTT,CASEQEPNTEAFF,-,TRBV11-3,TRBJ1-1,-
TGCGCCAGCAGCCCGGGACAGGGGGCGGACTGGGGCTACACCTTC,CASSPGQGADWGYTF,-,TRBV5-1,TRBJ1-2,TRBD1
TGCAGTGCTAGCAGGGCCGGGGAGCTGTTTTTT,CSASRAGELFF,-,TRBV20-1,TRBJ2-2,-
TGTGCCACCAGCAGAGATCGGCGAGGGTTCTATGGCTACACCTTC,CATSRDRRGFYGYTF,many,TRBV15,TRBJ1-2,-
TGCAGTGCCCCCGGGACAGGGGAAGATACGCAGTATTTT,CSAPGTGEDTQYF,few,TRBV20-1,TRBJ2-3,TRBD1
TGTGCCACCAGACGAGCGGGGGCAGATACGCAATATTTT,CATRRAGADTQYF,-,TRBV12-3/TRBV12-4,TRBJ2-3,TRBD2
TGTGCCAGCAGCTTACTGATCGGTAGACAAGAGACCCAGTACTTC,CASSLLIGRQETQYF,many,TRBV7-2,TRBJ2-5,-
TGTGCCAGCAGCTCAGTCCCGGGACAGGGCTGCGGCGGCTCCTACAATGAGCAGTTCTTC,CASSSVPGQGCGGSYNEQFF,few,TRBV7-2,TRBJ2-1,TRBD1
TGTGCCACCACTATAAACTCCTACGAGCAGTACTTC,CATTINSYEQYF,-,TRBV2,TRBJ2-7,-
TGCGCCAGCAGCGTTCCCGGGACAGCTAATAATTCACCCCTCCACTTT,CASSVPGTANNSPLHF,-,TRBV5-1,TRBJ1-6,TRBD1
TGTGCCAGCAGTTTATCGGTAAGGGGAGGAAATTCACCCCTCCACTTT,CASSLSVRGGNSPLHF,few,TRBV27,TRBJ1-6,-
TGTGCCAGCAGCTTCCCCGGACTAGCGGGGAGCACAGATACGCAGTATTTT,CASSFPGLAGSTDTQYF,many,TRBV7-2,TRBJ2-3,TRBD2
TGTGCCAGCTCACCACCAGGGGACTATGGCTACACCTTC,CASSPPGDYGYTF,many,TRBV18,TRBJ1-2,-
TGTGCCAGCAGCCCCAGTCCGGACGGGGCTGAAGCTTTCTTT,CASSPSPDGAEAFF,many,TRBV9,TRBJ1-1,-
TGCAGTGCTCCCCGGGAGGTCTCCTATAATTCACCCCTCCACTTT,CSAPREVSYNSPLHF,few,TRBV20-1,TRBJ1-6,-
TGTGCCAGCAGTCAGACCCTGACTAGCGGGGGGACGGAGTTCTTC,CASSQTLTSGGTEFF,many,TRBV2,TRBJ2-1,TRBD2
TGTGCCAGCAGTTTCTCAGGAGTGAGAACAGATGCGCAGTATTTT,CASSFSGVRTDAQYF,-,TRBV12-3/TRBV12-4,TRBJ2-3,-
TGCGCCAACAGCCCAGTAAGAACAGATACGCAGTATTTT,CANSPVRTDTQYF,once,TRBV5-1,TRBJ2-3,-
TGTGCCAGCAGTGAACGGCGCGGGGGGACCGGGGGGACCCAGTACTTC,CASSERRGGTGGTQYF,many,TRBV2,TRBJ2-5,TRBD2
TGTGCCACCAGTGAAAGCCTGACCGTTACAGAGACCCAGTACTTC,CATSESLTVTETQYF,many,TRBV24-1,TRBJ2-5,-
TGCGCCAGCAGCTTGGCTGGACACATGAACACTGAAGCTTTCTTT,CASSLAGHMNTEAFF,few,TRBV5-1,TRBJ1-1,-
TGCAGTGCAAGTGTTAGCGGGGGGGGGTCCACAGATACGCAGTATTTT,CSASVSGGGSTDTQYF,many,TRBV20-1,TRBJ2-3,TRBD2
TGTGCCAGCAGCCAACTGGGACGAGAGACCCAGTACTTC,CASSQLGRETQYF,many,TRBV3-1,TRBJ2-5,-
TGTGCCAGCAGCTACCCATGGGACAGGGCCAAGACCCAGTACTTC,CASSYPWDRAKTQYF,-,TRBV7-2,TRBJ2-5,TRBD1
TGTGCCAGCAGTGAGGGCAGATATAATTCACCCCTCCACTTT,CASSEGRYNSPLHF,many,TRBV25-1,TRBJ1-6,-
TGTGCCATCACCGGAGCCCCTAGCGGGGGATTCCTTCGCACAGATACGCAGTATTTT,CAITGAPSGGFLRTDTQYF,-,TRBV10-3,TRBJ2-3,TRBD2
TGCGCCAGCAGCCATCAAGGAACTAATGAAAAACTGTTTTTT,CASSHQGTNEKLFF,few,TRBV5-1,TRBJ1-4,-
TGTGCCAGCTCACCTGGCTCTGCAACTAACTATGGCTACACCTTC,CASSPGSATNYGYTF,-,TRBV18,TRBJ1-2,-
TGTGCCAGCAGCTTGGGTCGGCAGGCTTGGGATCAGCCCCAGCATTTT,CASSLGRQAWDQPQHF,-,TRBV5-6,TRBJ1-5,-
TGTGCCAGCAGTTTTTCCTTTAGCGGGAGGGCCAGAGATACGCAGTATTTT,CASSFSFSGRARDTQYF,-,TRBV27,TRBJ2-3,TRBD2
TGCGCCAGCAGCCAAGACCCCCATACCTCTGGGGCCAACGTCCTGACTTTC,CASSQDPHTSGANVLTF,many,TRBV4-1,TRBJ2-6,-
TGTGCCTGGAGACGGTCCTATAATTCACCCCTCCACTTT,CAWRRSYNSPLHF,-,TRBV30,TRBJ1-6,-
TGTGCCAGCAGCTTTCGGGGGTATAGCAATCAGCCCCAGCATTTT,CASSFRGYSNQPQHF,-,TRBV5-6,TRBJ1-5,-
TGTGCCAGCAGCTTCGGGATTTCCTCAACTAATGAAAAACTGTTTTTT,CASSFGISSTNEKLFF,-,TRBV11-2,TRBJ1-4,-
TGTGCCAGCAGCTTGACCCTGGACAGCCTTTTT,CASSLTLDSLF,-,TRBV5-6,TRBJ2-3,-
TGTGCCAGCAGTTTAATGGGCGGGATAGCAGATACGCAGTATTTT,CASSLMGGIADTQYF,-,TRBV12-3/TRBV12-4,TRBJ2-3,-
TGTGCCAGCAGTTTGTACCCGGGACAGTTAAGGAGCTATGGCTACACCTTC,CASSLYPGQLRSYGYTF,many,TRBV6-5,TRBJ1-2,TRBD1
TGTGCCAGCAGACCCGGGGGGCGACGCACAGATACGCAGTATTTT,CASRPGGRRTDTQYF,many,TRBV5-4,TRBJ2-3,-
TGCAGTGCTAGGTGGGGGGTAGACACCGGGGAGCTGTTTTTT,CSARWGVDTGELFF,few,TRBV20-1,TRBJ2-2,-
TGTGCCAGTACAAGGGACGACTATGGCTACACCTTC,CASTRDDYGYTF,-,TRBV19,TRBJ1-2,-